The TCR beta chain under discussion was sequenced for a study of T-cell reconstitution after alpha-beta-depleted transplantation in children. This clonotype occurred a few times. Unique molecular identifiers tagged the TCRbeta library. TCRdb used MiXCR to reprocess the PCR reads, holding one entry per CDR3 protein. Seen here are 500,000 to 600,000 distinct CDR3 sequences, about 18% observed once, and the top ten hold 3% to 3.5%. Per germline, CDR1 SNHLY and CDR2 FYNNEI. CDR3 length: 15 amino acids. V shed 5 bases and J shed 0 bases, with 13 bases lying between them. The receptor's source is a human donor who donated a stem cell graft to a child with acute lymphoblastic leukemia. The chain links TRBV2 to TRBJ1-1; D is unclear. Sample: PBMCs from the stem cell graft donor, taken from the stem cell graft. CDR3 sequence reads: CASSRLIRVNTEAFF. The CDR3 nucleotides are TGTGCCAGCAGTCGTCTGATAAGGGTGAACACTGAAGCTTTCTTT.